These 27 T cell receptor beta chains share one sample of origin, sequenced in a study of blood T cells in healthy people across ages (dated by TCRdb to the mid-2010s). The method behind the library was 5' RACE. The sequencing machine was an Illumina HiSeq 2500. A second about 7 to 12 cycle PCR used a sample-barcoded 5' primer and a J-beta primer mix. Clones were called with MiXCR by TCRdb after fastp trimmed the public reads at Q25, and only in-frame beta chains were retained. Entries are consolidated by CDR3 protein sequence, retaining the most common genes and DNA. Counted in this sample were 850,000 or so distinct CDR3 sequences; around 28% of them appeared once. The ten largest clones represent around a sixth of the sample. Sequencing was performed on blood. The receptor source for this set is a woman of 80 years or more in good health.

The gene calls are TRBV12-3 or TRBV12-4 and TRBJ1-2; possibly TRBD1 for D (6 bases). The CDR3 consists of 11 residues. Trimming pared 10 bases from V and 7 bases from J, leaving 13 bases between. CDR3: CATYRGAGYTF. CDR3 DNA sequence: TGTGCCACCTATCGGGGGGCTGGCTACACCTTC.

This clonotype has just a few counts. The CDR3 here is CASSFSWLASSYNEQYF. The DNA of the CDR3 is TGTGCCAGCAGTTTTTCTTGGCTAGCGAGCTCCTACAATGAGCAGTACTTC. The V and J genes are TRBV12-3 or TRBV12-4 and TRBJ2-1; perhaps TRBD2 as D (6 bases). TRBJ2-7 explains the end of the DNA better; the J call may be wrong. The CDR3 length is 17 residues.

This chain uses TRBV12-3 or TRBV12-4 with TRBJ2-3, with 15 positions matching TRBD2. The CDR3 is 17 amino acids. V lost 5 bases, J lost 11 bases, and 14 bases stayed unmatched. For the CDR3, the DNA is TGTGCCAGCAGTCCGGGGACTAGCGGGGGGATCACAGATGTGCAGTATTTT. Its translation is CASSPGTSGGITDVQYF.

The table lists this clonotype with many counts. The chain carries TRBV6-4 and TRBJ2-3; D is unclear. Trimming pared 3 bases from V and 8 bases from J, leaving 21 bases between. CDR1 and CDR2 from the germline V gene are MRHNA and SNTAGT. The CDR3 is 16 residues long. The DNA for the CDR3 is TGTGCCAGCAGTGAAATGCTCAGTGTAGTACCCGGTACGCAGTATTTT. It codes for CASSEMLSVVPGTQYF.

This clonotype was picked up many times. This sequence joins TRBV2 and TRBJ2-7; TRBD1 aligns across 7 bases. CDR1 is SNHLY, CDR2 FYNNEI, per germline. CDR3 length equals 14 residues. The V gene end was trimmed by 10 bases and the J gene end by 0 bases; junction bases not matched to a gene: 9. The CDR3 loop is CAIRRQGPSYEQYF. CDR3 bases: TGTGCCATCAGGAGACAGGGTCCCTCCTACGAGCAGTACTTC.

The genes are TRBV30 and TRBJ1-2; a possible D gene is TRBD1 (6 bases). This CDR3 has 12 residues. Germline values: CDR1 GTSNPN, CDR2 SVGIG (reference sequence). Trimming shortened V by 8 bases and J by 7 bases, and 17 bases separated the two germline ends. The CDR3 DNA reads as TGTGCCCGGGTAGGGGGAACGGTTGGCTACACCTTC. Protein product: CARVGGTVGYTF.

A single count supports this clonotype. V gene TRBV30 combines with J gene TRBJ1-1, with 9 bases that match TRBD1. This CDR3 is 13 amino acids long. Germline V gene data show CDR1 as GTSNPN and CDR2 as SVGIG (reference sequence). V lost 3 bases, J lost 6 bases, and 5 bases stayed unmatched. CDR3 coding DNA: TGTGCCTGGAGAGGACAGGGGTACCCTGAAGCTTTCTTT. Protein sequence: CAWRGQGYPEAFF.

At least ten counts were recorded for this clonotype. The chain carries TRBV9 and TRBJ2-5; D is possibly TRBD2 (5 bases). V was shortened by 4 bases and J by 5 bases, with 12 bases between the two germline ends. The CDR3 spans 13 residues. Per the germline V gene, CDR1 is SGDLS and CDR2 is YYNGEE. The CDR3 nucleotides read TGTGCCAGCAGCAAGAGCGGTACTGAGACCCAGTACTTC. Amino acid sequence: CASSKSGTETQYF.

This clonotype was counted ten times or more. The DNA for the CDR3 is TGTGCCAGCAGCAATCCCGCTAGCGGGACACCATGCTTTTTCCGGGAGACCCAGTACTTC. Translation gives CASSNPASGTPCFFRETQYF. The rearrangement joins TRBV21-1 to TRBJ2-5; the table's D gene call, TRBD2, was not cross checked with the DNA. TRBV21-1 is reported as a pseudogene. The CDR3 extends over 20 amino acids.

Worth noting for this clonotype: A read error is possible here, since a much larger clone lies one base away. The rearrangement uses TRBV18 and TRBJ2-1, with 9 bases aligning to TRBD1. CDR3 size: 18 residues. Germline CDR1 KGHSH, CDR2 LQKENI. Trimming took 4 bases from V and 13 from J; bases not matched to a gene: 23. The DNA of the CDR3 is TGTGCCAGCTCACGACCGGGACAGGGTGGCCGTCCCCAAGAGACCCAGTTCTTC. Translated: CASSRPGQGGRPQETQFF.

The V call is TRBV11-3, the J call TRBJ2-1; D is unresolved. V lost 0 bases and J 6 bases, leaving 6 bases between the germline ends. The V gene's germline CDR1 is SGHNT and CDR2 YENEEA. CDR3 length equals 13 residues. CDR3 in amino acids: CASSLEWGNEQFF. DNA of the CDR3: TGTGCCAGCAGCTTAGAGTGGGGCAATGAGCAGTTCTTC.

This chain connects TRBV7-2 to TRBJ1-2, with unresolved D. This CDR3 spans 14 amino acids. CDR1 and CDR2 (germline): SGHTA, FQGNSA. V gave up 5 bases and J gave up 8 bases, with 18 bases separating them. CDR3 bases: TGTGCCAGCAGCCACCGGACGGGATTTTCGGGCTACACCTTC. Its translation is CASSHRTGFSGYTF.

The J gene is TRBJ1-2, the V gene TRBV2; 8 nucleotides align to TRBD1. The CDR3 spans 14 residues. Germline CDR1 reads SNHLY; CDR2 reads FYNNEI. The ends lost 6 bases at V and 8 bases at J; junction bases unmatched: 11. CDR3 loop: CASRGSGGSGGYTF. CDR3 nucleotides: TGTGCCAGCAGGGGATCAGGGGGCTCAGGCGGCTACACCTTC.

There are many counts of this clonotype. The chain uses TRBV5-5 and TRBJ2-3; weak D call: TRBD2 (6 bases). Germline-derived CDR1 and CDR2 are SGHKS and YYEKEE (reference sequence). V was pared by 4 bases and J by 2 bases, with 14 bases between. The CDR3 is 15 residues long. The CDR3 sequence is CASSGPGEPTDTQYF. The CDR3 DNA reads as TGTGCCAGCAGCGGACCGGGAGAACCCACAGATACGCAGTATTTT.

The gene calls are TRBV7-2 and TRBJ2-5; D might be TRBD1 (6 bases). Germline-derived CDR1 and CDR2 are SGHTA and FQGNSA. V lost 4 bases and J lost 5, with 14 bases in between. The CDR3 has 14 residues. The CDR3 protein is CASSWDQRGETQYF. In DNA form, the CDR3 reads TGTGCCAGCAGCTGGGACCAAAGGGGGGAGACCCAGTACTTC.

The table lists this clonotype with many counts. The chain employs TRBV6-2 or TRBV6-3 and TRBJ2-7; no definite D call. Germline lookup yields CDR1 MNHEY and CDR2 SVGEGT. The CDR3 runs to 15 residues. Trimming took 2 bases from V and 0 from J, leaving 11 bases between them. The CDR3 reads CASSYIIGSSYEQYF. The CDR3 bases are TGTGCCAGCAGTTACATCATTGGCAGCTCCTACGAGCAGTACTTC.

This clonotype occurred many times. The V gene is TRBV7-2, the J gene TRBJ2-5; the D gene is possibly TRBD2 (6 bases). The ends were cut back, 1 base at V and 5 bases at J, with 14 bases in the middle. This CDR3 region has 15 residues. The germline V gene has CDR1 SGHTA and CDR2 FQGNSA. Here the CDR3 reads CASSLVLGAGETQYF. The CDR3, as DNA: TGTGCCAGCAGCTTAGTTCTTGGGGCGGGGGAGACCCAGTACTTC. The full variable domain, in which reference TRBV7-2 and TRBJ2-5 provide the parts outside the CDR3, is GAGVSQSPSNKVTEKGKDVELRCDPISGHTALYWYRQSLGQGLEFLIYFQGNSAPDKSGLPSDRFSAERTGGSVSTLTIQRTQQEDSAVYLCASSLVLGAGETQYFGPGTRLLVL.

There are many counts of this clonotype. The chain has TRBV5-1 and TRBJ1-2; D possibly corresponds to TRBD1 (5 bases). Trimming cost V 0 bases and J 8 bases, with 14 bases left between them. CDR1 SGHRS and CDR2 YFSETQ come from the germline V gene. The CDR3 runs 14 residues. The CDR3 spells CASSLANTGEGYTF. The CDR3 bases are TGCGCCAGCAGCTTGGCCAACACAGGTGAAGGCTACACCTTC. Combining the CDR3 with reference TRBV5-1 and TRBJ1-2 gives the whole variable domain KAGVTQTPRYLIKTRGQQVTLSCSPISGHRSVSWYQQTPGQGLQFLFEYFSETQRNKGNFPGRFSGRQFSNSRSEMNVSTLELGDSALYLCASSLANTGEGYTFGSGTRLTVV.

Many counts were recorded for this clonotype. The chain recombines TRBV7-2 with TRBJ2-7; TRBD1 matches 7 bases. The J segment lost 1 base and the V segment lost 4 bases, leaving 7 bases of the junction unmatched. The CDR3 runs to 15 residues. CDR1 and CDR2 (germline): SGHTA, FQGNSA. CDR3: CASSSGQPPSYEQYF. The DNA of the CDR3 is TGTGCCAGCAGCTCGGGACAGCCTCCTTCCTACGAGCAGTACTTC.

Ten or more counts support this clonotype. The chain has TRBV20-1 and TRBJ2-1; D might be TRBD2 (5 bases). This CDR3 has 13 residues. The V end lost 4 bases, the J end lost 6 bases, and 13 bases lay between the germline ends. CDR1 is DFQATT and CDR2 is SNEGSKA in the germline V gene (reference sequence). The CDR3 DNA reads TGCAGTGCTATCGGGGAATTCGCCAATGAGCAGTTCTTC. This gives the protein CSAIGEFANEQFF.

Many counts were recorded for this clonotype. The chain uses TRBV7-9 and TRBJ2-6; no definite D call. The V gene's germline CDR1 is SEHNR and CDR2 FQNEAQ (reference sequence). This CDR3 region has 17 residues. With 2 bases removed from V and 0 bases from J, the gap between germline ends came to 11 bases. The chain's CDR3 is CASSLLASDSGANVLTF. CDR3 nucleotide sequence: TGTGCCAGCAGCTTACTGGCCAGCGACTCTGGGGCCAACGTCCTGACTTTC.

In this sample, this clonotype turned up a few times. The gene calls are TRBV9 and TRBJ2-2, with TRBD1 identical over 7 bases. CDR1 is SGDLS and CDR2 is YYNGEE in the germline V gene. The trim removed 2 bases at V and 5 bases at J, leaving 3 bases unmatched. The CDR3 totals 14 residues. In DNA, the CDR3 is TGTGCCAGCAGCGTTAGGGGGCGGACCGGGGAGCTGTTTTTT. This gives the protein CASSVRGRTGELFF.

This clonotype was seen many times. This chain links TRBV4-3 with TRBJ2-1, with 12 nucleotides matching TRBD2. CDR1 is LGHNA, CDR2 YSLEER, per germline. The CDR3 is made up of 19 amino acids. Losses at the gene ends were 0 bases for V and 0 bases for J; bases not matched to a gene: 6. CDR3 protein: CASSQEPSGGAYSYNEQFF. CDR3 DNA sequence: TGCGCCAGCAGCCAAGAGCCTAGCGGGGGGGCCTACTCCTACAATGAGCAGTTCTTC.

This clonotype was recorded at least ten times. The rearrangement uses TRBV20-1 and TRBJ2-1; perhaps TRBD2 as D (6 bases). Trimming stripped 1 base from V and 4 bases from J, with 23 bases between. Germline CDR1 DFQATT, CDR2 SNEGSKA (reference sequence). This CDR3 has 18 residues. CDR3 bases: TGCAGTGCTAGAGCAGGAGGGGATCTAGCGAACCCGTACAATGAGCAGTTCTTC. Its protein product is CSARAGGDLANPYNEQFF.

This clonotype was counted at least ten times. This chain links TRBV4-3 with TRBJ1-5; 7 positions agree with TRBD1. The CDR3 consists of 16 residues. Unmatched junction bases numbered 5, after V lost 0 bases and J lost 3 bases. Germline values: CDR1 LGHNA, CDR2 YSLEER. The CDR3 loop reads CASSQEAGGINQPQHF. As DNA, the CDR3 is TGCGCCAGCAGCCAAGAGGCAGGGGGGATCAATCAGCCCCAGCATTTT.

As for this clonotype: A single base separates this from a much larger clone, so it may be a read error. The gene calls are TRBV20-1 and TRBJ2-3, with D maybe TRBD2 (6 bases). The CDR3 totals 16 residues. Germline V gene lookup returns CDR1 DFQATT and CDR2 SNEGSKA (reference sequence). Trimming left V 5 bases short and J 3 bases short, with 21 bases between. This CDR3 is CSAGGEKPLGTDTQYF. CDR3 nucleotides: TGCAGTGCTGGAGGGGAGAAACCCTTGGGGACAGATACGCAGTATTTT.

Turning to this clonotype: The junction and the germline gene differ at one end; a read error may be behind it. The chain carries TRBV7-7 and TRBJ2-2; the D gene is possibly TRBD2 (7 bases). Germline CDR1 SSHAT, CDR2 FNYEAQ (reference sequence). The CDR3 totals 14 residues. CDR3 bases: TGTGCTAGCAGCTTAGGGGGGGACACCGGGGAGCTGTTTTTT. Translation: CASSLGGDTGELFF.